This paragraph covers one TCR beta chain sequence. Its antigen target is currently unknown. It has no much larger one-base neighbor in the sample; base qualities were not kept. This record comes from a study of response to subunit inactivated influenza vaccine (dated by TCRdb to 2017 to 2018). The study in broad terms: The study used deep quantitative T cell receptor repertoire profiling to track responses to a trivalent subunit inactivated influenza vaccine.

General study outcomes and caveats: The authors suggested that each seasonal influenza vaccination may recruit only a limited number of new T cells.

Relative to germline, V is 0 bases shorter and J is 8 bases shorter, with 8 bases between their ends. The germline V gene (reference sequence) provides CDR1 LNHNV and CDR2 YYDKDF. The CDR3 contains 13 residues, cysteine and phenylalanine counted. The only DNA kept is the CDR3, 39 bases in frame from the first base. Library generation was performed with RT-PCR. Instrument on record: Illumina HiSeq 2500. TCRdb reran the public reads through fastp at Q25 and MiXCR, keeping productive beta chains. Identical CDR3 proteins give one entry, which carries the most common genes and DNA. For this sample the table gives 600,000 to 850,000 distinct CDR3 sequences, of which around 13% were detected only once. About 7.4% of the sample lies in the top ten.

Rearrangement joined TRBV15 to TRBJ2-1; possibly the D gene is TRBD2, per 5 matching bases. Here the sequenced sample was PBMCs from blood, taken 14 days before vaccination. The sequence was collected from a man aged 45-65 years who received an inactivated influenza vaccine. Donor details come from another sample of the same person, matched by shared clones. CDR3 region: CATSRDRADEQFF. The DNA reads as follows: TGTGCCACCAGCAGAGATCGAGCGGATGAGCAGTTCTTC.